Included here is one TCR beta chain sequence, with context. Sequencing used immunoSEQ multiplex PCR; TCRdb keeps in-frame clones, though not all of them. Of under 250,000 clones detected, about 90% appear once; the ten largest clones hold 0.83%. This entry belongs to a study of blood T cell repertoires in COVID-19. The clonotype comes from a man aged 25 to 40 with COVID-19, enrolled during active disease. Sequenced sample: peripheral blood.

The CDR3 nucleotides are TGCGCCAGCAGCATAGCCAGGGGGAACACTGAAGCTTTCTTT. Its translation: CASSIARGNTEAFF. The J gene is TRBJ1-1, the V gene TRBV5-1, with TRBD1 as a possible D gene (6 bases). This CDR3 comprises 14 residues. V was shortened by 4 bases and J by 1 base, with 11 bases between the two germline ends. Germline CDR1 reads SGHRS; CDR2 reads YFSETQ.